Sequencing of this T cell receptor (beta chain) was carried out in a study of cytomegalovirus exposure and HLA in healthy donors. The CDR3 consists of 12 residues. V shed 5 bases, J shed 5 bases, and the junction held 3 bases outside the gene matches. Germline CDR1 reads MNHEY; CDR2 reads SVGAGI. This table comes from immunoSEQ multiplex PCR, and its TCRdb copy is limited to in-frame clones, with some not included. This table has some 200,000 clones, roughly 82% appearing once. Sequencing input: PBMCs. The TCR sequence derives from a woman aged 25 to 39 in good health and CMV-seropositive. The J gene is TRBJ2-7, the V gene TRBV6-5; 7 nucleotides align to TRBD2. This CDR3 reads CASSRGGNEQYF. The CDR3 DNA reads TGTGCCAGCAGTCGGGGAGGGAACGAGCAGTACTTC.